This entry lists 19 T cell receptor beta chains sequenced from one sample in a study of blood T cell repertoires in COVID-19. Data came from immunoSEQ multiplex PCR; TCRdb stores just in-frame clones and leaves some out. Of approximately 230,000 clones in the sample, around 80% were seen once. The material sequenced was peripheral blood. All receptors derive from a young man with active or convalescent COVID-19.

This clone was seen more than once but under ten times. The chain couples TRBV7-3 to TRBJ2-2; 7 nucleotides align to TRBD2. Germline CDR1 is SGHTA and CDR2 is FQGTGA. This CDR3 is 14 amino acids long. The trim removed 5 bases at V and 5 bases at J, leaving 5 bases unmatched. The CDR3 spells CASSPGGWTGELFF. CDR3 sequence (DNA): TGTGCCAGCAGCCCCGGGGGGTGGACCGGGGAGCTGTTTTTT.

This clone showed up just once. V gene TRBV5-1 combines with J gene TRBJ2-3; 7 positions agree with TRBD1. CDR3 length: 16 residues. The germline CDR1 and CDR2 sequences are SGHRS and YFSETQ. V shed 4 bases, J shed 6 bases, and the junction held 14 bases outside the gene matches. In DNA, the CDR3 is TGCGCCAGCAGCCGTCCTACAGGGGTTAGTATGGATACGCAGTATTTT. This sequence encodes CASSRPTGVSMDTQYF.

The chain has TRBV6-2 or TRBV6-3 and TRBJ1-2; D gene ambiguous. The CDR3 runs to 12 residues. The germline V and J ends were trimmed by 6 bases and 5 bases, with 10 bases remaining between them. Germline loops: CDR1 MNHEY, CDR2 SVGEGT. In DNA form, the CDR3 reads TGTGCCAGCAGCCAGTACCTATATGGCTACACCTTC. It codes for CASSQYLYGYTF.

The chain uses TRBV11-2 and TRBJ2-3; TRBD2 is a possible D gene (6 bases). The CDR3 totals 14 residues. CDR1 and CDR2 from the germline V gene are SGHAT and FQNNGV. Trimming cost V 8 bases and J 4 bases, with 16 bases left between them. CDR3 in DNA: TGTGCCAGCGGGACTGGCGGGGAGGCAGATACGCAGTATTTT. Translation: CASGTGGEADTQYF.

The chain joins TRBV12-2 to TRBJ2-1; the D call in the table, TRBD2, was not verified against the DNA. TRBV12-2 is tagged as a pseudogene. This CDR3 has 19 amino acids. DNA for the CDR3: TGTGCAAGTCGCCCCCCGAGCCCCCCGGTCTCAAATAACTACAATGAGCAGTTCTTC. It translates to CASRPPSPPVSNNYNEQFF.

The genes are TRBV14 and TRBJ1-5, with D perhaps TRBD1 (5 bases). This CDR3 region has 14 residues. V lost 2 bases to trimming and J lost 0 bases, with 5 bases between them. The V gene's germline CDR1 is SGHDN and CDR2 FVKESK. For the CDR3, the DNA is TGTGCCAGCAGCCAACAGGGTAGCAATCAGCCCCAGCATTTT. Translation gives CASSQQGSNQPQHF.

The rearrangement links TRBV6-1 to TRBJ2-2, with TRBD1 matching 9 bases. The germline V gene encodes CDR1 MNHNS and CDR2 SASEGT. Unmatched junction bases numbered 5, after V lost 1 base and J lost 2 bases. This CDR3 is 17 amino acids long. The CDR3 DNA follows: TGTGCCAGCAGTGAAGGTCGGACAGGGGTCAACACCGGGGAGCTGTTTTTT. Its protein is CASSEGRTGVNTGELFF.

The chain joins TRBV7-2 to TRBJ2-2; D is ambiguous. CDR3 length: 15 residues. Deletions cut 2 bases from V and 1 base from J, with 8 bases between. The germline V gene has CDR1 SGHTA and CDR2 FQGNSA. CDR3 in amino acids: CASSLRLLNTGELFF. As DNA, the CDR3 is TGTGCCAGCAGCTTACGACTTTTGAACACCGGGGAGCTGTTTTTT.

The genes are TRBV7-9 and TRBJ2-7; TRBD1 might be the D (5 bases). This CDR3 region has 12 residues. The V gene lost 4 bases and the J gene lost 5 bases, with 9 bases spanning the gap. From germline, CDR1 is SEHNR and CDR2 FQNEAQ (reference sequence). The CDR3 bases are TGTGCCAGCAGCTCAATCAGGGACGAGCAGTACTTC. This encodes CASSSIRDEQYF.

This sequence joins TRBV5-1 and TRBJ1-1; D uncertain. V lost 0 bases to trimming and J lost 6 bases, with 12 bases between them. Per the germline V gene, CDR1 is SGHRS and CDR2 is YFSETQ. The CDR3 sequence is 14 residues long. The CDR3 region is CASSLGPSESEAFF. The CDR3 nucleotides read TGCGCCAGCAGCTTGGGCCCCTCGGAGTCTGAAGCTTTCTTT. Full variable domain (rest looked up from reference TRBV5-1 and TRBJ1-1): KAGVTQTPRYLIKTRGQQVTLSCSPISGHRSVSWYQQTPGQGLQFLFEYFSETQRNKGNFPGRFSGRQFSNSRSEMNVSTLELGDSALYLCASSLGPSESEAFFGQGTRLTVV.

This clone has only a few counts. This chain joins TRBV29-1 and TRBJ1-1; D gene ambiguous. The V and J ends lost 7 bases and 2 bases respectively, with 11 bases between them. CDR1 and CDR2 from the germline V gene are SQVTM and ANQGSEA. This CDR3 is 12 amino acids long. The CDR3 bases are TGCAGCGCTTCTAAACCAAACACTGAAGCTTTCTTT. It codes for CSASKPNTEAFF.

The rearrangement links TRBV19 to TRBJ1-4, with 11 bases matching TRBD1. The CDR3 is made up of 17 amino acids. J was trimmed by 2 bases and V by 5 bases; bases with no gene match: 7. The germline V gene has CDR1 LNHDA and CDR2 SQIVND (reference sequence). This CDR3 reads CASSHRDRGITNEKLFF. CDR3 nucleotide sequence: TGTGCCAGTAGTCACCGGGACAGGGGGATTACTAATGAAAAACTGTTTTTT.

This clone was picked up one time. The chain carries TRBV6-5 and TRBJ1-6, with D perhaps TRBD1 (5 bases). CDR1 MNHEY and CDR2 SVGAGI come from the germline V gene. There are 14 residues in the CDR3. V lost 7 bases, J lost 2 bases, and 9 bases lay in between. The CDR3 DNA reads as TGTGCCAGCATCCCGACAGCCTATAATTCACCCCTCCACTTT. Translating it yields CASIPTAYNSPLHF.

CDR3 nucleotide sequence: TGTGCCAGTAACCCGGGACAGAATTCACCCCTCCACTTT. It yields the protein CASNPGQNSPLHF. The chain is built from TRBV2 and TRBJ1-6; 7 nucleotides line up with TRBD1. V shed 9 bases and J 7 bases; nucleotides not matched to a gene: 6. There are 13 residues in the CDR3. From germline, CDR1 is SNHLY and CDR2 FYNNEI. The whole variable domain, remainder taken from reference TRBV2 and TRBJ1-6, is EPEVTQTPSHQVTQMGQEVILRCVPISNHLYFYWYRQILGQKVEFLVSFYNNEISEKSEIFDDQFSVERPDGSNFTLKIRSTKLEDSAMYFCASNPGQNSPLHFGNGTRLTVT.

The V gene is TRBV19, the J gene TRBJ2-7, with 10 bases identical to TRBD2. Germline CDR1 and CDR2: LNHDA and SQIVND (reference sequence). The junction had 11 bases not matched to a gene; V was cut back by 2 bases and J by 1 base. The CDR3 is 18 residues long. In DNA form, the CDR3 reads TGTGCCAGTAGTATACGGGTAGCGGGAGGCTCCGGGTCCTACGAGCAGTACTTC. Protein product: CASSIRVAGGSGSYEQYF.

In this sample, this clone turned up once. The chain couples TRBV7-2 to TRBJ2-1; 11 bases are a match to TRBD2. This CDR3 comprises 16 residues. Germline V CDR1 and CDR2: SGHTA, FQGNSA. With 5 bases clipped from V and 2 bases from J, the junction kept 5 bases outside the gene matches. The CDR3 DNA sequence: TGTGCCAGCAGCCCGAGACTAGCGGGGCCCTACAATGAGCAGTTCTTC. Amino acids: CASSPRLAGPYNEQFF.

The CDR3 region is CASSLPGQGKKVFF. In DNA, the CDR3 is TGTGCCAGCAGTTTACCGGGACAGGGTAAAAAGGTGTTTTTT. The J gene is TRBJ1-4, the V gene TRBV28; 9 nucleotides line up with TRBD1. Losses at the gene ends were 2 bases for V and 15 bases for J; bases not matched to a gene: 10. This CDR3 contains 14 residues. CDR1 is MDHEN, CDR2 SYDVKM, per germline.

This chain links TRBV28 with TRBJ1-6, with D perhaps TRBD1 (6 bases). Trimming removed 7 bases at V and 12 bases at J, with 10 bases between. The germline CDR1 and CDR2 sequences are MDHEN and SYDVKM. The CDR3 is 11 residues long. The DNA for the CDR3 is TGTGCCAGCAACAAACAGGGACCCCTCCACTTT. This sequence encodes CASNKQGPLHF.

This clone was recorded a few times. This sequence joins TRBV9 and TRBJ1-6, with TRBD1 matching over 7 bases. The J segment lost 8 bases and the V segment lost 3 bases, leaving 8 bases of the junction unmatched. This CDR3 is built from 15 residues. Looked up from germline, CDR1 is SGDLS and CDR2 is YYNGEE. CDR3 nucleotide sequence: TGTGCCAGCAGCGGGTTACAGGGGAGAGATTCACCCCTCCACTTT. Translated: CASSGLQGRDSPLHF.